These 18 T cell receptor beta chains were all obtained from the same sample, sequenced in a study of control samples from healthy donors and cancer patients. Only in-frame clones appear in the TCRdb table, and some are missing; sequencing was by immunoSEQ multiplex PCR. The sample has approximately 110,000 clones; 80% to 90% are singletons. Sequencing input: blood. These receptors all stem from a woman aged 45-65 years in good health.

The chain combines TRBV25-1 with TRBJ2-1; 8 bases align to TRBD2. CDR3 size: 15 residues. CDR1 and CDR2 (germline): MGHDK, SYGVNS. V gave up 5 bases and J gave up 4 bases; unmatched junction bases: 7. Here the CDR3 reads CASSPSGGGYNEQFF. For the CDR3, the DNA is TGTGCCAGCAGTCCCAGCGGGGGTGGATACAATGAGCAGTTCTTC.

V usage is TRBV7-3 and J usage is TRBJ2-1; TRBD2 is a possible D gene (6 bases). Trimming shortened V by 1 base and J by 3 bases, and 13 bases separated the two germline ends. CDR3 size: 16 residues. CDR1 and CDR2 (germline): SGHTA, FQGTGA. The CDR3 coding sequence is TGTGCCAGCAGCTTAAGGGGTAGCGGTAGCTACAATGAGCAGTTCTTC. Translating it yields CASSLRGSGSYNEQFF.

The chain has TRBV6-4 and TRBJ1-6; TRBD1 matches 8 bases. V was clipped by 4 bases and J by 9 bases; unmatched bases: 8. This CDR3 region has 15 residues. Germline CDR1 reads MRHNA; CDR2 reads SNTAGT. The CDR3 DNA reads TGTGCCAGCAGTGCTTCCGACAGGGGTGTTTCACCCCTCCACTTT. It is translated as CASSASDRGVSPLHF.

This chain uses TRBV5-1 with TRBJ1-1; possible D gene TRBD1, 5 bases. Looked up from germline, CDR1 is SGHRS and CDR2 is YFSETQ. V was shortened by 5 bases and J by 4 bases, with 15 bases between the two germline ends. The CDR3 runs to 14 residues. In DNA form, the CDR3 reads TGCGCCAGCAGGCAGGGAGGGAGCGGCACTGAAGCTTTCTTT. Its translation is CASRQGGSGTEAFF.

In nucleotides, the CDR3 is TGTGCCAGCACGACTGTACGGCAGGAAAAACTGTTTTTT. It codes for CASTTVRQEKLFF. The V and J genes are TRBV5-5 and TRBJ1-4, with D uncertain. Germline V CDR1 and CDR2: SGHKS, YYEKEE (reference sequence). The CDR3 loop spans 13 amino acids. Trimming cost V 6 bases and J 8 bases, with 14 bases left between them.

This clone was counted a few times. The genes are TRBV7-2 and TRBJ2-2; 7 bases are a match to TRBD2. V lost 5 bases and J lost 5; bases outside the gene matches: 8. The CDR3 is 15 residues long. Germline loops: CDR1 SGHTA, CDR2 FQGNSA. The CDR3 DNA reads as TGTGCCAGCAGCCCAATCGGACTAGATACCGGGGAGCTGTTTTTT. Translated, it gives CASSPIGLDTGELFF.

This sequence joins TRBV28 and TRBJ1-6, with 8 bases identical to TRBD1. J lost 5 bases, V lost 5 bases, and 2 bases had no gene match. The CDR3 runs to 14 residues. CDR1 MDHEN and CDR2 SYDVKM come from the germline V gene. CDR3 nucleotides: TGTGCCAGCAGTCGGACAGGGAATAATTCACCCCTCCACTTT. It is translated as CASSRTGNNSPLHF.

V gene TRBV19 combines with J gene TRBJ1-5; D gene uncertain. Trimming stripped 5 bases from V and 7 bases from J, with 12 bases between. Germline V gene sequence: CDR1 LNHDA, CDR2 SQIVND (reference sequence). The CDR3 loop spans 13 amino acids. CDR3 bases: TGTGCCAGTAGTGTCTCGGGGATACAGCCCCAGCATTTT. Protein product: CASSVSGIQPQHF.

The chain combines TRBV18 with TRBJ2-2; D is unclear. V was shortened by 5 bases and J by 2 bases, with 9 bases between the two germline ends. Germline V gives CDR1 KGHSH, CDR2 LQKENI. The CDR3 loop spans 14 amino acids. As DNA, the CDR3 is TGTGCCAGCTCAAGGACGGAAAACACCGGGGAGCTGTTTTTT. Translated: CASSRTENTGELFF.

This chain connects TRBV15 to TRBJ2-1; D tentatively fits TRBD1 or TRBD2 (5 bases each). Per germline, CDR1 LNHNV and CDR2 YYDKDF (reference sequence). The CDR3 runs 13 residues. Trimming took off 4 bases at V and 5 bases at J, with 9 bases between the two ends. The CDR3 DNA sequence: TGTGCCACCAGCAAGGGACCTAACAATGAGCAGTTCTTC. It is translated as CATSKGPNNEQFF.

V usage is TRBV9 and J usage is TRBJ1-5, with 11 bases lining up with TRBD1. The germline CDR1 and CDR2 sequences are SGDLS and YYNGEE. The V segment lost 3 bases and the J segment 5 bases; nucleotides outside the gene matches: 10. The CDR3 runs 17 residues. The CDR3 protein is CASSAEGQGGWDQPQHF. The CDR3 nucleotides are TGTGCCAGCAGCGCCGAGGGACAGGGGGGATGGGATCAGCCCCAGCATTTT.

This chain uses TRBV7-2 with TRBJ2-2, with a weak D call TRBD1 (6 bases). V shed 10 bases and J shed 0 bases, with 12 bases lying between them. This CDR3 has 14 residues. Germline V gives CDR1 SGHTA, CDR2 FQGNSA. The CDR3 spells CATTKGANTGELFF. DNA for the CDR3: TGTGCCACCACGAAGGGGGCGAACACCGGGGAGCTGTTTTTT.

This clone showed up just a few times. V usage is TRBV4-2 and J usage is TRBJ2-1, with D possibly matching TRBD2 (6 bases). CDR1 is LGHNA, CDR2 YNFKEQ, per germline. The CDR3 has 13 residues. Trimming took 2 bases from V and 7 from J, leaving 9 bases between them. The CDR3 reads CASSQPLANEQFF. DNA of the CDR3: TGTGCCAGCAGCCAACCTCTAGCGAATGAGCAGTTCTTC.

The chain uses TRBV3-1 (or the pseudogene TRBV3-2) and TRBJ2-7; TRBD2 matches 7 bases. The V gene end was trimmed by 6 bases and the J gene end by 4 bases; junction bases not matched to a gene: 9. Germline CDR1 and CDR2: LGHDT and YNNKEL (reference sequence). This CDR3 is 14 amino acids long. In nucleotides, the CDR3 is TGTGCCAGCAGTTTTACTAGCGACGGTTACGAGCAGTACTTC. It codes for CASSFTSDGYEQYF.

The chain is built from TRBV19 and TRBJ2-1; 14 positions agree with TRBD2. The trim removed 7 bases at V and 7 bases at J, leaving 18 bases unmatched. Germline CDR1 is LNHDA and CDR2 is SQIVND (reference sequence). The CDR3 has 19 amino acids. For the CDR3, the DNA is TGTGCCAGTACCTCTAGTAGGACTAGCGGGAGGAAAGGGGGGAATGAGCAGTTCTTC. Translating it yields CASTSSRTSGRKGGNEQFF.

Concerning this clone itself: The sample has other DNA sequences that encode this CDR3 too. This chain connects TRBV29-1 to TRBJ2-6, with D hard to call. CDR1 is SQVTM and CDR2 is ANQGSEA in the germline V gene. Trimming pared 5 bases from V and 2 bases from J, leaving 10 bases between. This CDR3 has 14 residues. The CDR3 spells CSVLGIAGANVLTF. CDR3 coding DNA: TGCAGCGTTCTGGGGATCGCTGGGGCCAACGTCCTGACTTTC.

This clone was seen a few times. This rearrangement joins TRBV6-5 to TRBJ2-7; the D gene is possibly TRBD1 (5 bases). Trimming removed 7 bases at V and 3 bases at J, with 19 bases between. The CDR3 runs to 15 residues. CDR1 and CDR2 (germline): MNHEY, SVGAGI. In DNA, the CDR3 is TGTGCCAGCATGACCCCGACAGTCAATTACTACGAGCAGTACTTC. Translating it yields CASMTPTVNYYEQYF.

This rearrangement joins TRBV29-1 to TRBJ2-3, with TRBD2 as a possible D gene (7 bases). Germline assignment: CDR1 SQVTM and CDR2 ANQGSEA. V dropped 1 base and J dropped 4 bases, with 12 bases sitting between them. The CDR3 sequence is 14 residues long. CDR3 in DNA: TGCAGCGTTGAAGCGGGGGGCACCCCAGATACGCAGTATTTT. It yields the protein CSVEAGGTPDTQYF.